This T cell receptor beta chain was observed in a study of blood T cells in healthy people across ages. There are 17 residues in the CDR3. After removal of 7 bases from V and 5 bases from J, the junction contained 16 bases not matched to a gene. The sample holds a few counts of this clonotype. Through a sample-barcoded 5' primer and a J-beta primer mix, a second PCR was run for 7 to 11 cycles. A template-switch adaptor with 12 random nucleotides tagged each cDNA molecule. TCRdb re-analysed the 5' RACE reads in MiXCR, keeping a single row per CDR3 protein. The sample has hundreds of thousands of distinct CDR3 sequences; about 49% are singletons. Isolation of PBMCs gave at least 7 million cells per sample.

The sample was blood. This rearrangement joins TRBV12-3 or TRBV12-4 to TRBJ2-1; the match to TRBD2 covers 8 bases. This TCR was recovered from a man in his fifties or sixties in good health. CDR3 coding DNA: TGTGCCAGCACCAACGGGAGACGGGGGGGCTTTCACAATGAGCAGTTCTTC. It is translated as CASTNGRRGGFHNEQFF.